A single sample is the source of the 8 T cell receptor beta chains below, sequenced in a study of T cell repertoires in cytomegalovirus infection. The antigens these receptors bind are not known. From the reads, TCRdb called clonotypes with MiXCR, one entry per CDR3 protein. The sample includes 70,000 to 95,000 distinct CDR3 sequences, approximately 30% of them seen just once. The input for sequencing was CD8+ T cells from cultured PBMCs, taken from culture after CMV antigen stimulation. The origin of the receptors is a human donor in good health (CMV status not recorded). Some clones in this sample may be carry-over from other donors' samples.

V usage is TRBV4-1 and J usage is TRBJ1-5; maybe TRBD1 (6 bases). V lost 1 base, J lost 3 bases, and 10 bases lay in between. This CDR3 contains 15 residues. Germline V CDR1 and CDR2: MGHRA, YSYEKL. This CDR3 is CASSQAQGTNQPQHF. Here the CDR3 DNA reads TGCGCCAGCAGCCAAGCCCAGGGGACCAATCAGCCCCAGCATTTT.

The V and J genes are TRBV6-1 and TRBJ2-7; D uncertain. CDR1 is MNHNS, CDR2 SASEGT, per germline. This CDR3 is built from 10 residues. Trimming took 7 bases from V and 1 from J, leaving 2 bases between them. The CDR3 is CASNSYEQYF. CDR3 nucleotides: TGTGCCAGCAATTCCTACGAGCAGTACTTC.

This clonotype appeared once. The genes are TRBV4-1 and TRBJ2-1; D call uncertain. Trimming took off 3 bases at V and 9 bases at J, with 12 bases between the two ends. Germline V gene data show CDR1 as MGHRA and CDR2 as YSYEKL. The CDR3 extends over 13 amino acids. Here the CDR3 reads CASSHEISGEQFF. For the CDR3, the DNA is TGCGCCAGCAGCCATGAAATATCGGGTGAGCAGTTCTTC.

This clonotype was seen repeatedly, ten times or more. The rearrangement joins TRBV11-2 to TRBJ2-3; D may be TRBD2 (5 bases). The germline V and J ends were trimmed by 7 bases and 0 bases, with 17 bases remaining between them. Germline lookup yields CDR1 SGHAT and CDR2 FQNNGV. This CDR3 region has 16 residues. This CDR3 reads CASITGLASSTDTQYF. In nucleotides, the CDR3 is TGTGCCAGCATCACTGGTCTAGCATCTAGCACAGATACGCAGTATTTT.

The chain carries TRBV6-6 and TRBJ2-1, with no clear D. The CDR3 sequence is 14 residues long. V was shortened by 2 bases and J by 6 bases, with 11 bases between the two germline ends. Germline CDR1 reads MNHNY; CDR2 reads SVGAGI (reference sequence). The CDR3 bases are TGTGCCAGCAGTTACGCGATATGGAGCAATGAGCAGTTCTTC. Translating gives CASSYAIWSNEQFF.

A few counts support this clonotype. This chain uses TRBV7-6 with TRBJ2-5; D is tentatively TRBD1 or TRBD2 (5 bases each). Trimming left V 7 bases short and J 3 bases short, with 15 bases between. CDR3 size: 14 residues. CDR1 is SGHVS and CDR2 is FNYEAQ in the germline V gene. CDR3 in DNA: TGTGCCAGCACGAGGAGTCAGGGAGAAGAGACCCAGTACTTC. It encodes CASTRSQGEETQYF.

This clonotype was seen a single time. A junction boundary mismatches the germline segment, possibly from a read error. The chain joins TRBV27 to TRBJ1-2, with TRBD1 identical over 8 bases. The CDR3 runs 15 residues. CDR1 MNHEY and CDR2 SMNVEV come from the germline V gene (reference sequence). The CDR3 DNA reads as TGTGCCAGCAGTTTTAGGCAGGGGGCGAACTTTGGCTACACCTTC. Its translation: CASSFRQGANFGYTF.

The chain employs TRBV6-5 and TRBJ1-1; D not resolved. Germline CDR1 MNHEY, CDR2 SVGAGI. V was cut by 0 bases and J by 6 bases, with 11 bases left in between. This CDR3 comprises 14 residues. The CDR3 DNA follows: TGTGCCAGCAGTTACTCTCGGGCAGATTCTGAAGCTTTCTTT. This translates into CASSYSRADSEAFF.